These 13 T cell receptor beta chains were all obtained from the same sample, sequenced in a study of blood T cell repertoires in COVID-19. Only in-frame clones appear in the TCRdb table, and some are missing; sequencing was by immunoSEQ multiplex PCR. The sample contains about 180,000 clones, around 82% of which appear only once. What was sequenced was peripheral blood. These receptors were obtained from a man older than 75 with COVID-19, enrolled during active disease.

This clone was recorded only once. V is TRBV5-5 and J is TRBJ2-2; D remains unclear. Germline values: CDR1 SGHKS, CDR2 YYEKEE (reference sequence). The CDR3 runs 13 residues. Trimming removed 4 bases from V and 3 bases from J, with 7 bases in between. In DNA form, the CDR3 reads TGTGCCAGCAGCCCCACATACACCGGGGAGCTGTTTTTT. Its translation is CASSPTYTGELFF.

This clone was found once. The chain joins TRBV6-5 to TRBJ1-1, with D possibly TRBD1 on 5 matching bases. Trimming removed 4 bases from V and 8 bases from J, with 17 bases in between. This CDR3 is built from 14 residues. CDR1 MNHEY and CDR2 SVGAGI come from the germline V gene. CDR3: CASSSPNRINEAFF. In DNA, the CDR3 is TGTGCCAGCAGTTCTCCGAACAGGATTAACGAAGCTTTCTTT.

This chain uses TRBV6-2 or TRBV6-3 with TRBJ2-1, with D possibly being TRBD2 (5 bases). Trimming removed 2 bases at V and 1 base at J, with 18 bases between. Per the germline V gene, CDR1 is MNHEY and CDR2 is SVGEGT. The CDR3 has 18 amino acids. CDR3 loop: CASSYTTSASRSYNEQFF. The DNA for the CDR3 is TGTGCCAGCAGTTACACGACTTCGGCTAGCAGGTCCTACAATGAGCAGTTCTTC.

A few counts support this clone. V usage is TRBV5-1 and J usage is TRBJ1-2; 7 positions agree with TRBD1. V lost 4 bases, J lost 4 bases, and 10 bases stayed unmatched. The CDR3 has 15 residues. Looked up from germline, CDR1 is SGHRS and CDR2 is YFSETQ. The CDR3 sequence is CASSEDRLHVYGYTF. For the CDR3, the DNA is TGCGCCAGCAGCGAGGACAGGTTGCATGTCTATGGCTACACCTTC.

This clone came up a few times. In DNA form, the CDR3 reads TGTGCCAGCAGTGCCGGGACAGGGGATTGGAAAATGAACACTGAAGCTTTCTTT. This encodes CASSAGTGDWKMNTEAFF. V usage is TRBV6-1 and J usage is TRBJ1-1, with 10 bases lining up with TRBD1. The germline gives CDR1 MNHNS, CDR2 SASEGT. V lost 4 bases, J lost 0 bases, and 11 bases stayed unmatched. This CDR3 region has 18 residues.

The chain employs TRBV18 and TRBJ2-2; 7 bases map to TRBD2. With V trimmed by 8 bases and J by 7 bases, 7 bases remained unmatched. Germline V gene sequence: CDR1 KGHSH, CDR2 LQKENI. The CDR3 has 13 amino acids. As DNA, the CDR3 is TGTGCCAGCGCCCGGACGGGAGGCGGGGAGCTGTTTTTT. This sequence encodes CASARTGGGELFF.

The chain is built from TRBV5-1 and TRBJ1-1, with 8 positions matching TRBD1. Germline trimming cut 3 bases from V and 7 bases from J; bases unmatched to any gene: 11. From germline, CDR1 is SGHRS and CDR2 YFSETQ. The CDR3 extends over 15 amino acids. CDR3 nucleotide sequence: TGCGCCAGCAGCTCCCTCGGACAGGGCGCGAGTGAAGCTTTCTTT. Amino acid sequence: CASSSLGQGASEAFF.

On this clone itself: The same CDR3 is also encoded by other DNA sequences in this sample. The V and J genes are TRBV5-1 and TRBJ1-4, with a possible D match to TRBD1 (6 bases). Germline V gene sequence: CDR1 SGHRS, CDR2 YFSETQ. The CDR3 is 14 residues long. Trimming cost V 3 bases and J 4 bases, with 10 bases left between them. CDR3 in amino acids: CASSSGQNNEKLFF. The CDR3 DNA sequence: TGCGCCAGCAGCTCCGGACAGAATAATGAAAAACTGTTTTTT.

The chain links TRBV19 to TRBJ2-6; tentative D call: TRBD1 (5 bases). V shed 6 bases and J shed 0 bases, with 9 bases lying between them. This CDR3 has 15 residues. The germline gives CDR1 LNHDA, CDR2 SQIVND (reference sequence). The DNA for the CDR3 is TGTGCCAGTAGGGGGCTGGGCTCTGGGGCCAACGTCCTGACTTTC. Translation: CASRGLGSGANVLTF.

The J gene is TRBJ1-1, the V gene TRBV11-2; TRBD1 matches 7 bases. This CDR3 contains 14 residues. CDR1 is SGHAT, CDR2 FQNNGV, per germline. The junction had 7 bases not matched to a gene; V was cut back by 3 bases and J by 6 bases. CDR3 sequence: CASSFGTAVSEAFF. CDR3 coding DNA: TGTGCCAGCAGCTTCGGGACAGCCGTGTCTGAAGCTTTCTTT.

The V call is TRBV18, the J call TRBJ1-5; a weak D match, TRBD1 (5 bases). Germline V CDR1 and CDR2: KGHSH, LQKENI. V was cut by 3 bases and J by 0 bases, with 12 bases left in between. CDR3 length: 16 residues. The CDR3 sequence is CASSPSDMYSNQPQHF. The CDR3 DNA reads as TGTGCCAGCTCACCTTCGGACATGTATAGCAATCAGCCCCAGCATTTT.

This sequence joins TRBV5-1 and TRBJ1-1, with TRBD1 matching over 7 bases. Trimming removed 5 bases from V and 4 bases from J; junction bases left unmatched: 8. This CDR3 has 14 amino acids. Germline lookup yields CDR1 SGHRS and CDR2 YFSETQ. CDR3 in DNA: TGCGCCAGCAGTTCAGGGGGGTTGATCACTGAAGCTTTCTTT. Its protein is CASSSGGLITEAFF.

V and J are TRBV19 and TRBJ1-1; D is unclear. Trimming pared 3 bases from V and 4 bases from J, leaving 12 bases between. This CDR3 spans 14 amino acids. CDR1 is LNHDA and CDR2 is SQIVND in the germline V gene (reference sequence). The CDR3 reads CASSMAPPLTEAFF. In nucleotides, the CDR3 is TGTGCCAGTAGTATGGCCCCACCGCTCACTGAAGCTTTCTTT.